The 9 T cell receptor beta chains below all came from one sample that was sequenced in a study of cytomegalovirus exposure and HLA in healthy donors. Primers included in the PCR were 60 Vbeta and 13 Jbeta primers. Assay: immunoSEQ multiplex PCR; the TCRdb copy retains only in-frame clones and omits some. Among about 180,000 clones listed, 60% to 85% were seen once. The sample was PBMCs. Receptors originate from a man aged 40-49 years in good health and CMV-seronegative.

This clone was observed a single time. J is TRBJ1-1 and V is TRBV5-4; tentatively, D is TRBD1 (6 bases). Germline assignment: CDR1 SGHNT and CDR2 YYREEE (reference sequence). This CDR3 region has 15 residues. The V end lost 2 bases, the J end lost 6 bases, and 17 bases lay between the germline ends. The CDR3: CASSFPPGQGAEAFF. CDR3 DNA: TGTGCCAGCAGCTTCCCCCCGGGACAAGGAGCTGAAGCTTTCTTT.

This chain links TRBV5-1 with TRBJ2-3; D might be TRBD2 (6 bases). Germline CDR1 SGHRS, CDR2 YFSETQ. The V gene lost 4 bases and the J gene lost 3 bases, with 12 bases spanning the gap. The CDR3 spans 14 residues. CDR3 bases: TGCGCCAGCAGCCCGGAGGGCCCTACAGATACGCAGTATTTT. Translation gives CASSPEGPTDTQYF.

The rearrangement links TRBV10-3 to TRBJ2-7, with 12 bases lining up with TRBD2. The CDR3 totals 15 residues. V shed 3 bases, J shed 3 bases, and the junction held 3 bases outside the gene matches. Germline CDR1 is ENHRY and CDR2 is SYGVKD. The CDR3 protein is CAISDTTSGSYEQYF. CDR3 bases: TGTGCCATCAGTGACACGACTAGCGGGAGCTACGAGCAGTACTTC.

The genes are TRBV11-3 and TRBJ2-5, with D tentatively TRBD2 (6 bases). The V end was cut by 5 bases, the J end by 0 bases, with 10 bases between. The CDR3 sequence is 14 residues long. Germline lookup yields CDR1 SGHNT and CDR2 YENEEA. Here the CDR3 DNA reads TGTGCCAGCAGCCAGGAGGGCAACCAAGAGACCCAGTACTTC. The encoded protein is CASSQEGNQETQYF.

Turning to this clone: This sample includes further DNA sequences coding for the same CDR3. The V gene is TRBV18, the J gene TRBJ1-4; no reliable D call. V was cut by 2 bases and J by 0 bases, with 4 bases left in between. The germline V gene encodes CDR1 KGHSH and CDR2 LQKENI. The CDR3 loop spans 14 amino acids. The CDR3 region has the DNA TGTGCCAGCTCACCAGGAGCAACTAATGAAAAACTGTTTTTT. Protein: CASSPGATNEKLFF.

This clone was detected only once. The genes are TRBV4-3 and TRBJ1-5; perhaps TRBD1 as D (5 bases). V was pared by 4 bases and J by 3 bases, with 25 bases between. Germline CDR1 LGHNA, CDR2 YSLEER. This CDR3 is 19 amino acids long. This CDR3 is CASSRSLGGVGEANQPQHF. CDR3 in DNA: TGCGCCAGCAGCCGGTCACTTGGGGGGGTTGGAGAGGCCAATCAGCCCCAGCATTTT.

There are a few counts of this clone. This CDR3 is CASAPVRVSSYEQYF. CDR3 coding DNA: TGCGCCAGCGCCCCGGTGCGGGTGAGCTCCTACGAGCAGTACTTC. This sequence joins TRBV5-1 and TRBJ2-7, with a possible D match to TRBD2 (5 bases). Germline-derived CDR1 and CDR2 are SGHRS and YFSETQ. This CDR3 contains 15 residues. V was cut by 7 bases and J by 0 bases, with 17 bases left in between.

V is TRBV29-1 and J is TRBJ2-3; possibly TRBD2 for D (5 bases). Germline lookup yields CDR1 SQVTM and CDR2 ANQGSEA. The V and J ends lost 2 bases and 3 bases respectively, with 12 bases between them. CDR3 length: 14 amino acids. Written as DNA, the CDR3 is TGCAGCGTTGAATCCGGGGAGAGGACAGATACGCAGTATTTT. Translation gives CSVESGERTDTQYF.

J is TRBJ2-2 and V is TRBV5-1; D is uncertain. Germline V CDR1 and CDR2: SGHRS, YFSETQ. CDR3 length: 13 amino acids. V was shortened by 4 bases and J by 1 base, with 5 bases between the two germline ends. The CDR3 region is CASSERNTGELFF. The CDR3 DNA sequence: TGCGCCAGCAGCGAGAGGAACACCGGGGAGCTGTTTTTT.